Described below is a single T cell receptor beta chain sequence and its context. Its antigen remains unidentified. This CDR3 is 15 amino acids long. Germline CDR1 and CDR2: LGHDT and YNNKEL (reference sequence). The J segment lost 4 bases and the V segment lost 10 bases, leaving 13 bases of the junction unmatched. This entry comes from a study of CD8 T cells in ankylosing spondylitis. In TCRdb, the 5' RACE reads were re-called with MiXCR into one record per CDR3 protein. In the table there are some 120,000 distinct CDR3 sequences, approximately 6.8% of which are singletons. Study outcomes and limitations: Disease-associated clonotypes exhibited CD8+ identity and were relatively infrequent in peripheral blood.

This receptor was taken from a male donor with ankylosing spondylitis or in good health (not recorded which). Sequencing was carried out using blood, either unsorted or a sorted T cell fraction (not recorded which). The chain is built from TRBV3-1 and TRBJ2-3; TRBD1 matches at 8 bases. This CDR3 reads CATTRRQGTSDTQYF. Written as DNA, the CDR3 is TGTGCCACCACCCGTCGACAGGGGACGTCAGATACGCAGTATTTT.